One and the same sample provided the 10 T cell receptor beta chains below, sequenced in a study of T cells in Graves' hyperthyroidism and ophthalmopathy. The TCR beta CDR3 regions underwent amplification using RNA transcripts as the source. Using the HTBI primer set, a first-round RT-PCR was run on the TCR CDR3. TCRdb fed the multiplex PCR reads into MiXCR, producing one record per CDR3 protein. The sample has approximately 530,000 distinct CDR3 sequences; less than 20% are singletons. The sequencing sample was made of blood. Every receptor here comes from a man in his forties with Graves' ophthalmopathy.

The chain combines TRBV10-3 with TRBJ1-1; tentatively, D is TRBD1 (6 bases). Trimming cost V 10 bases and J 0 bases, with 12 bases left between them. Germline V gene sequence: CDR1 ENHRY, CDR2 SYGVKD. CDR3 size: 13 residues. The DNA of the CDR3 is TGTGCCACCAAACAGGGACTGAACACTGAAGCTTTCTTT. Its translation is CATKQGLNTEAFF.

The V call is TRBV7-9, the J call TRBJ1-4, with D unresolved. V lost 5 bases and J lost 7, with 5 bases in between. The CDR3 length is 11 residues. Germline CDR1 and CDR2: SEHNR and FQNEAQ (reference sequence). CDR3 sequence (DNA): TGTGCCAGCAGCGGACCTGAAAAACTGTTTTTT. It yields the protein CASSGPEKLFF. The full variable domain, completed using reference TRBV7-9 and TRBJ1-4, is DTGVSQNPRHKITKRGQNVTFRCDPISEHNRLYWYRQTLGQGPEFLTYFQNEAQLEKSRLLSDRFSAERPKGSFSTLEIQRTEQGDSAMYLCASSGPEKLFFGSGTQLSVL.

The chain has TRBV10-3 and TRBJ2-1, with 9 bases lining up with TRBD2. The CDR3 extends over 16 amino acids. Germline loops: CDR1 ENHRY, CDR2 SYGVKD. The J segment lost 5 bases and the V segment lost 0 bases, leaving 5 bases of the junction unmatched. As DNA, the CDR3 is TGTGCCATCAGTGAGTCGTTTCTAGCGGGAAACAATGAGCAGTTCTTC. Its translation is CAISESFLAGNNEQFF.

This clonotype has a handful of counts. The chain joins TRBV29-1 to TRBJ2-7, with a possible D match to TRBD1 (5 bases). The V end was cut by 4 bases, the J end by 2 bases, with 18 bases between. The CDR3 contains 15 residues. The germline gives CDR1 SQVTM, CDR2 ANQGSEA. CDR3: CSVVDTGQVPYEQYF. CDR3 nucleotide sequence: TGCAGCGTTGTAGATACAGGCCAGGTTCCCTACGAGCAGTACTTC.

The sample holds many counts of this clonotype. The CDR3 region is CASSEAQFGGVGETQYF. CDR3 nucleotides: TGTGCCAGCAGTGAAGCGCAGTTCGGGGGTGTTGGAGAGACCCAGTACTTC. The chain couples TRBV6-1 to TRBJ2-5; tentative D call: TRBD2 (6 bases). There are 17 residues in the CDR3. CDR1 and CDR2 from the germline V gene are MNHNS and SASEGT. V was pared by 0 bases and J by 4 bases, with 18 bases between.

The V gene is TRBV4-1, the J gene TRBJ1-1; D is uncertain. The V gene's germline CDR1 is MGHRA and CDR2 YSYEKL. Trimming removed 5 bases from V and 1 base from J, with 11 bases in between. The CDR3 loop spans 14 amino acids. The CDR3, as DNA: TGCGCCAGCAGCTTTAGTCGGGGGAACACTGAAGCTTTCTTT. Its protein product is CASSFSRGNTEAFF.

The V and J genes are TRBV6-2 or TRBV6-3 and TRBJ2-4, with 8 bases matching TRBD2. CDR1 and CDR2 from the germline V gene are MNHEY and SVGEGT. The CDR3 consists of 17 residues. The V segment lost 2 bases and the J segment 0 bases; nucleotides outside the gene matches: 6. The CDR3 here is CASSYGGLAGAKNIQYF. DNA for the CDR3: TGTGCCAGCAGTTACGGCGGTCTAGCGGGAGCCAAAAACATTCAGTACTTC.

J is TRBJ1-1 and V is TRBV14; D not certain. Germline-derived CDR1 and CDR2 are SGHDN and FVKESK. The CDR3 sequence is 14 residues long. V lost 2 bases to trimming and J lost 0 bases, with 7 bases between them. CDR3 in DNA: TGTGCCAGCAGCCAACAGGATATGAACACTGAAGCTTTCTTT. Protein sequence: CASSQQDMNTEAFF.

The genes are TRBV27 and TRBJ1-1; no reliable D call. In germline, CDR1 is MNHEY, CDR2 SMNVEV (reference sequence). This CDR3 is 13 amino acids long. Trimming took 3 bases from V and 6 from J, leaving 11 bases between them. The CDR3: CASSFYGRSEAFF. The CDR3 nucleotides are TGTGCCAGCAGTTTCTATGGGAGGTCTGAAGCTTTCTTT.

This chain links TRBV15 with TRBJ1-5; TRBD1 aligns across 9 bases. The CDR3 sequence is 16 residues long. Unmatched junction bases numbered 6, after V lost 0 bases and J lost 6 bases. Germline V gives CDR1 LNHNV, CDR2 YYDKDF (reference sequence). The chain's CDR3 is CATSREEGQGSQPQHF. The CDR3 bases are TGTGCCACCAGCAGAGAAGAGGGACAGGGTAGTCAGCCCCAGCATTTT. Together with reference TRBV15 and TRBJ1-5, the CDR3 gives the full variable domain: DAMVIQNPRYQVTQFGKPVTLSCSQTLNHNVMYWYQQKSSQAPKLLFHYYDKDFNNEADTPDNFQSRRPNTSFCFLDIRSPGLGDTAMYLCATSREEGQGSQPQHFGDGTRLSIL.